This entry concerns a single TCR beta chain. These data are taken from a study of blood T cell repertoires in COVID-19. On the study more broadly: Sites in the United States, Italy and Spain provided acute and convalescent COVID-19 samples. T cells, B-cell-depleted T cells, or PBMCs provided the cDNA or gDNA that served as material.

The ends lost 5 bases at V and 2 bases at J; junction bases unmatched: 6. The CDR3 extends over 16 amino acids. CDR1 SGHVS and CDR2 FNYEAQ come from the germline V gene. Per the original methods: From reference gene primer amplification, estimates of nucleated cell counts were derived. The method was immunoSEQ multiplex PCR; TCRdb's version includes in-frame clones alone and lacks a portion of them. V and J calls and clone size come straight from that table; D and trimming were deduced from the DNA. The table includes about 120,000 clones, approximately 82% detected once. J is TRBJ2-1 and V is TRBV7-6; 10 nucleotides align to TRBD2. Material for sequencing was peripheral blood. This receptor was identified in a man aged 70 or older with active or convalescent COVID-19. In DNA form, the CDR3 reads TGTGCCAGCAGCCGTGGAGCGGGAGGGGCCTACAATGAGCAGTTCTTC. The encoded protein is CASSRGAGGAYNEQFF.